These 10 T cell receptor beta chains originate from one sample sequenced in a study of cytomegalovirus exposure and HLA in healthy donors. This PCR relied on a set of 60 Vbeta primers and 13 Jbeta primers. Using immunoSEQ multiplex PCR, the repertoire was profiled, and TCRdb retains in-frame clones only, with some absent. The sample lists around 120,000 clones, roughly 15% occurring once. Sequenced: PBMCs. All receptors derive from a woman between 18 and 30 years old in good health and CMV-seronegative.

This clone was observed a handful of times. This chain uses TRBV4-3 with TRBJ2-5; TRBD1 agrees at 12 bases. The junction had 9 bases not matched to a gene; V was cut back by 0 bases and J by 7 bases. This CDR3 has 17 residues. Germline CDR1 and CDR2: LGHNA and YSLEER. CDR3 residues: CASSQDIRDRGLGTQYF. CDR3 nucleotides: TGCGCCAGCAGCCAAGACATCCGGGACAGGGGGCTGGGGACCCAGTACTTC.

This clone was counted a few times. The V and J genes are TRBV6-1 and TRBJ1-5; TRBD1 might be the D (6 bases). The germline V gene encodes CDR1 MNHNS and CDR2 SASEGT. The CDR3 covers 14 residues. Trimming left V 6 bases short and J 5 bases short, with 14 bases between. The CDR3 nucleotides read TGTGCCAGCAGCAGGGGAAGCGGCGATCAGCCCCAGCATTTT. Translating gives CASSRGSGDQPQHF.

The genes are TRBV19 and TRBJ1-5; 7 nucleotides agree with TRBD1. V shed 6 bases, J shed 7 bases, and the junction held 6 bases outside the gene matches. The CDR3 contains 13 residues. Germline V gene data show CDR1 as LNHDA and CDR2 as SQIVND (reference sequence). This chain's CDR3 is CASSTNRGQPQHF. CDR3 coding DNA: TGTGCCAGTAGCACCAACAGGGGACAGCCCCAGCATTTT.

This sequence joins TRBV30 and TRBJ1-1; TRBD1 might be the D (5 bases). This CDR3 comprises 16 residues. Between the trimmed V and J ends, which lost 0 bases and 0 bases, there was a span of 14 bases. Germline V CDR1 and CDR2: GTSNPN, SVGIG (reference sequence). CDR3 sequence: CAWSVRQMTVNTEAFF. CDR3 bases: TGTGCCTGGAGTGTACGGCAGATGACAGTGAACACTGAAGCTTTCTTT. The entire variable domain, with the rest obtained from reference TRBV30 and TRBJ1-1, is as follows: SQTIHQWPATLVQPVGSPLSLECTVEGTSNPNLYWYRQAAGRGLQLLFYSVGIGQISSEVPQNLSASRPQDRQFILSSKKLLLSDSGFYLCAWSVRQMTVNTEAFFGQGTRLTVV.

The chain links TRBV27 to TRBJ1-2, with D possibly matching TRBD1 (5 bases). CDR3 length equals 13 residues. Germline values: CDR1 MNHEY, CDR2 SMNVEV (reference sequence). V lost 2 bases and J lost 8, with 12 bases in between. The CDR3 sequence: CASSLGAGRGYTF. In DNA form, the CDR3 reads TGTGCCAGCAGTTTAGGGGCAGGGAGGGGCTACACCTTC.

As DNA, the CDR3 is TGCAGCGCCCAGAGGGGAGGAACTAATGAAAAACTGTTTTTT. Protein: CSAQRGGTNEKLFF. The rearrangement links TRBV29-1 to TRBJ1-4, with D perhaps TRBD1 (5 bases). The CDR3 runs 14 residues. Germline V gene data show CDR1 as SQVTM and CDR2 as ANQGSEA. Trimming shortened V by 7 bases and J by 1 base, and 13 bases separated the two germline ends.

The rearrangement links TRBV28 to TRBJ2-5; 10 positions agree with TRBD1. This CDR3 has 18 residues. The trim removed 3 bases at V and 1 base at J, leaving 11 bases unmatched. The V gene's germline CDR1 is MDHEN and CDR2 SYDVKM. The CDR3 nucleotides are TGTGCCAGCAGTTTTTGGGGACAGGGGTTAGGGCCCCAAGAGACCCAGTACTTC. This codes for CASSFWGQGLGPQETQYF. The full variable domain, in which reference TRBV28 and TRBJ2-5 provide the parts outside the CDR3, is DVKVTQSSRYLVKRTGEKVFLECVQDMDHENMFWYRQDPGLGLRLIYFSYDVKMKEKGDIPEGYSVSREKKERFSLILESASTNQTSMYLCASSFWGQGLGPQETQYFGPGTRLLVL.

In this sample, this clone is medium-sized. V gene TRBV2 combines with J gene TRBJ2-1, with no clear D. The germline V and J ends were trimmed by 6 bases and 5 bases, with 5 bases remaining between them. Germline loops: CDR1 SNHLY, CDR2 FYNNEI. CDR3 size: 11 residues. The CDR3 DNA follows: TGTGCCAGCAGACAGAACAATGAGCAGTTCTTC. This encodes CASRQNNEQFF. Filled out from reference TRBV2 and TRBJ2-1, the complete variable domain reads EPEVTQTPSHQVTQMGQEVILRCVPISNHLYFYWYRQILGQKVEFLVSFYNNEISEKSEIFDDQFSVERPDGSNFTLKIRSTKLEDSAMYFCASRQNNEQFFGPGTRLTVL.

The DNA of the CDR3 is TGTGCCAGCAGCCGGACGACAGACTATGGCTACACCTTC. It encodes CASSRTTDYGYTF. This chain links TRBV5-4 with TRBJ1-2; possibly TRBD1 for D (5 bases). V was pared by 4 bases and J by 3 bases, with 10 bases between. The germline V gene has CDR1 SGHNT and CDR2 YYREEE (reference sequence). The CDR3 is made up of 13 amino acids. The full variable domain, its missing parts supplied by reference TRBV5-4 and TRBJ1-2, is ETGVTQSPTHLIKTRGQQVTLRCSSQSGHNTVSWYQQALGQGPQFIFQYYREEENGRGNFPPRFSGLQFPNYSSELNVNALELDDSALYLCASSRTTDYGYTFGSGTRLTVV.

This clone appeared a single time. This chain joins TRBV28 and TRBJ2-1; 7 bases agree with TRBD2. Trimming removed 3 bases from V and 9 bases from J; junction bases left unmatched: 11. This CDR3 is 15 amino acids long. The V gene's germline CDR1 is MDHEN and CDR2 SYDVKM. The CDR3 DNA follows: TGTGCCAGCAGTTTGTCAGCGGGAAGGCGGGTTGAGCAGTTCTTC. Its protein is CASSLSAGRRVEQFF.